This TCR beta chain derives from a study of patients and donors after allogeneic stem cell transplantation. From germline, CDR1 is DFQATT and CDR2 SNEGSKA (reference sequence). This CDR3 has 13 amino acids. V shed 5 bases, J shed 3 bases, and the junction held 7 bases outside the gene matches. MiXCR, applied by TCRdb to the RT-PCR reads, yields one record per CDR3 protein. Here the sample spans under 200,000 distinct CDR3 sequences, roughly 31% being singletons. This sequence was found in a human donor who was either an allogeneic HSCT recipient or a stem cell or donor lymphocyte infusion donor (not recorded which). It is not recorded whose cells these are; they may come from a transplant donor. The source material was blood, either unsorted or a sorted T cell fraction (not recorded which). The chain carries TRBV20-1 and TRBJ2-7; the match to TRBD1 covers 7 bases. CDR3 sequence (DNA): TGCAGTGCTCTCCAGACAGGGAGCTACGAGCAGTACTTC. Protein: CSALQTGSYEQYF.